This T cell receptor (beta chain) was captured in a study of regulatory T cells in long-lasting Graves disease. The study's findings and limits: Newly diagnosed Graves' patients exceeded persistent ones in TCR diversity. Among samples with persistent disease, TRBV28, TRBJ1-2 and TRBJ2-5 were favored.

CDR3 regions were amplified by Arm-PCR using iRepertoire HTBI primers to build TCR beta libraries. TCRdb called the multiplex PCR reads again in MiXCR, with one record for every CDR3 protein. The profile shows roughly 700,000 distinct CDR3 sequences, approximately 29% of them singletons. The time point denotes: persistent/refractory GD, antithyroid drugs over 5 years with positive TRAb. The TCR library was made from RNA that had been extracted from PBMCs in TRIzol. With regard to this clonotype: The antigen is not known.

CDR3 size: 14 residues. The J segment lost 1 base and the V segment lost 7 bases, leaving 6 bases of the junction unmatched. Looked up from germline, CDR1 is MNHNS and CDR2 is SASEGT. The clonotype originates from a female donor with Graves disease. J is TRBJ1-1 and V is TRBV6-1; 7 positions match TRBD1. This material consisted of peripheral blood mononuclear cells (PBMCs), taken when the disease was refractory, from a patient treated with antithyroid drugs. The CDR3 loop is CASKNRGSNTEAFF. The CDR3 nucleotides are TGTGCCAGCAAGAACAGGGGCTCGAACACTGAAGCTTTCTTT.